The clone carrying this T cell receptor beta chain was counted many times. Indicated time point: patch test 1, 2 weeks after DPC sensitization. Treatment: therapeutic diphenylcyclopropenone sensitization with weekly scalp DPC. Alopecia patients between 18 and 70 years old and suitable for DPC were used as donors. This sample was taken from a study of human T cells and chemical hapten exposure. For the study at large: Diphenylcyclopropenone, dosed weekly to the scalp, was given to patients throughout the roughly 24-week study. Patch testing was performed with 0.01% DPC on the upper back, with reading at 6 days.

TCRdb independently ran MiXCR on the RACE reads; one entry per CDR3 protein. Among some 120,000 distinct CDR3 sequences listed, about 12% were seen once. This material consisted of whole blood, taken in connection with sensitization to the hapten diphenylcyclopropenone (DPC). This receptor was obtained from a woman aged 45-59 years with alopecia areata. Some clones in this sample may be carry-over from other donors' samples.

CDR3 coding DNA: TGTGCCAGCGTCAGGTCTCCCACTAATGAAAAACTGTTTTTT. This codes for CASVRSPTNEKLFF. The J gene is TRBJ1-4, the V gene TRBV28; D unresolved. Trimming took off 8 bases at V and 2 bases at J, with 12 bases between the two ends. This CDR3 has 14 amino acids. Per the germline V gene, CDR1 is MDHEN and CDR2 is SYDVKM.